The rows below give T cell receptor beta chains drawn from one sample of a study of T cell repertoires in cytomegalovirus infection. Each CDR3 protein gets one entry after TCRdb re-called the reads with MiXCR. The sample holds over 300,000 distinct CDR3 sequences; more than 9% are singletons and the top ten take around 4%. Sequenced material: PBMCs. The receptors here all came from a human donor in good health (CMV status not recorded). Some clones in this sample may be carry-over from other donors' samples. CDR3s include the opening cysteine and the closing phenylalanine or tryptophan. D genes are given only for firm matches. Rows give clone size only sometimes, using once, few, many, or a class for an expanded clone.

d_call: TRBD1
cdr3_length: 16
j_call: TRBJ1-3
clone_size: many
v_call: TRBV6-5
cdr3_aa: CASSYSWDSSGNTIYF
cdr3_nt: TGTGCCAGCAGTTACTCGTGGGACAGCTCTGGAAACACCATATATTTT

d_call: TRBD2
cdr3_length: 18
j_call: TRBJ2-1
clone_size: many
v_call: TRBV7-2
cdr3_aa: CASSSSGTRVPSYNEQFF
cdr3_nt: TGTGCCAGCAGTTCCTCCGGGACTAGGGTTCCCTCCTACAATGAGCAGTTCTTC

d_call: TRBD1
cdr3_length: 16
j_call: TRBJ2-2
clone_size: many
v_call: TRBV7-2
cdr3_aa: CASSQLGTENTGELFF
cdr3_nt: TGTGCCAGCAGCCAACTGGGGACAGAGAACACCGGGGAGCTGTTTTTT

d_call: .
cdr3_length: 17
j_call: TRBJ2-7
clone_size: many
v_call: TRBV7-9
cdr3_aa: CASSTEKLQGSSYEQYF
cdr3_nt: TGTGCCAGCAGCACAGAAAAACTACAGGGTAGCTCCTACGAGCAGTACTTC

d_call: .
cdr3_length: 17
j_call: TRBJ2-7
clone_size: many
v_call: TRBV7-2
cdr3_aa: CASSLAGGRVGAYEQYF
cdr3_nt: TGTGCCAGCAGCTTAGCTGGGGGCCGAGTCGGCGCCTACGAGCAGTACTTC

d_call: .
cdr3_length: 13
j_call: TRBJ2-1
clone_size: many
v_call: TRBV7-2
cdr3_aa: CASSGGMGNEQFF
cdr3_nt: TGTGCCAGCAGCGGCGGGATGGGCAATGAGCAGTTCTTC

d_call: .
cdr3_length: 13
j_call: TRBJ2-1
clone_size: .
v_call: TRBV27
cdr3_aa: CASSLSESNEQFF
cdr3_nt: TGTGCCAGCAGTTTATCGGAGTCGAATGAGCAGTTCTTC

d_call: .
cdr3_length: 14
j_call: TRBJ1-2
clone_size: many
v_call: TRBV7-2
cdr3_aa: CASSPYRTNYGYTF
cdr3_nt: TGTGCCAGCAGCCCTTACAGAACTAACTATGGCTACACCTTC

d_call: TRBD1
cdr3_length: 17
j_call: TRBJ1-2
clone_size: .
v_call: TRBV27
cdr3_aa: CASSLKGQGAKAPVRHF
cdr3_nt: TGTGCCAGCAGTTTAAAGGGACAGGGGGCGAAGGCACCAGTTAGACACTTC

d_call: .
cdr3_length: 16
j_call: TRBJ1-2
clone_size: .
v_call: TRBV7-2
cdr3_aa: CASSLGLGLGNYGYTF
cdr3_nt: TGTGCCAGCAGCTTAGGTTTGGGGTTGGGTAACTATGGCTACACCTTC

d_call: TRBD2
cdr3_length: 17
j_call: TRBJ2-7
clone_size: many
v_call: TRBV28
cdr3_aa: CASSSQREGLSAYEQYF
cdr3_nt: TGTGCCAGCAGTAGCCAGCGGGAGGGCCTCTCGGCCTACGAGCAGTACTTC

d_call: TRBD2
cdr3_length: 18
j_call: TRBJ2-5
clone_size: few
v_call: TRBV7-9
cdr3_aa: CASSRRVAGDVTRETQYF
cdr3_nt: TGTGCCAGCAGTAGACGGGTAGCGGGGGACGTAACAAGAGAGACCCAGTACTTC

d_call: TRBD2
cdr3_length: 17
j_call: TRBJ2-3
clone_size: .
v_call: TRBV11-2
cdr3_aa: CASSPHRGGTSTDTQYF
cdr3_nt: TGTGCCAGCAGCCCCCACCGGGGGGGAACTAGCACAGATACGCAGTATTTT

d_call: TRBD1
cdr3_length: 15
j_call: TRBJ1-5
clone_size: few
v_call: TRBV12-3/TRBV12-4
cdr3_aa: CASGGDSLSNQPQHF
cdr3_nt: TGTGCCAGCGGCGGGGACAGTCTTAGCAATCAGCCCCAGCATTTT

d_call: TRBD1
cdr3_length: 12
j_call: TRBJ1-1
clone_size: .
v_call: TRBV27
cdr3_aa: CATLLPGQEAFF
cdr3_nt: TGTGCCACCCTATTGCCGGGACAGGAAGCTTTCTTT

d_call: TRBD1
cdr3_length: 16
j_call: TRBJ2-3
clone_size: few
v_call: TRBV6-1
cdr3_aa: CASSPRGQGRTDTQYF
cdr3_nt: TGTGCCAGCAGTCCCCGGGGACAGGGACGCACAGATACGCAGTATTTT

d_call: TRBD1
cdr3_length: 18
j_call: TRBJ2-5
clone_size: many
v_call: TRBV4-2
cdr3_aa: CASSQVGTGGLYQETQYF
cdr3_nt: TGTGCCAGCAGCCAAGTGGGGACAGGGGGCCTGTACCAAGAGACCCAGTACTTC

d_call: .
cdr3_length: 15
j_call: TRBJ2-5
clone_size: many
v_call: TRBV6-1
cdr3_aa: CASTPPPGDPETQYF
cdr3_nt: TGTGCCAGCACTCCCCCCCCGGGGGACCCTGAGACCCAGTACTTC

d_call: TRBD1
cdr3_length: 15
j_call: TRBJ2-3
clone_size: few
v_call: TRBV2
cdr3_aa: CASSRQGTVTDTQYF
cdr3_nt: TGTGCCAGCAGTCGACAGGGGACTGTGACAGATACGCAGTATTTT

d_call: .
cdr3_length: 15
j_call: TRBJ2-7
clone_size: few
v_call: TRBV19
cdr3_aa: CASSGGWDDAYEQYF
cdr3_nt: TGTGCCAGTAGTGGCGGTTGGGACGATGCCTACGAGCAGTACTTC

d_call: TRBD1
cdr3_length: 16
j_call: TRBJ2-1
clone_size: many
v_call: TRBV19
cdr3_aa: CASSIYGTGSYNEQFF
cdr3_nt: TGTGCCAGTAGTATTTATGGGACAGGCTCCTACAATGAGCAGTTCTTC

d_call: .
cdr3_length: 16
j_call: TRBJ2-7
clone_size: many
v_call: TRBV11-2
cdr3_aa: CASSSPRLLQNHEQYF
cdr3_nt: TGTGCCAGCAGCTCCCCGAGACTCCTACAAAACCACGAGCAGTACTTC

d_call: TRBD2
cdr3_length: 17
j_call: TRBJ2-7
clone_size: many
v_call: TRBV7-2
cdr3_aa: CASSLQRLAGGPYEQYF
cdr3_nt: TGTGCGAGCAGCTTGCAAAGACTAGCGGGGGGGCCCTACGAGCAGTACTTC

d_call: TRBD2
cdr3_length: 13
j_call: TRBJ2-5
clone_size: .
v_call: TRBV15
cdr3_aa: CATRLAGWETQYF
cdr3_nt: TGTGCCACACGGCTAGCGGGTTGGGAGACCCAGTACTTC

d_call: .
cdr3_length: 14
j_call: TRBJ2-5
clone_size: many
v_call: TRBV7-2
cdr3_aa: CASSPPPQGETQYF
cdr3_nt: TGTGCCAGCAGCCCCCCGCCCCAAGGGGAGACCCAGTACTTC

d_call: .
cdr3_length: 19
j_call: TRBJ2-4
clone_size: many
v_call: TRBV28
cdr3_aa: CASSLRFPDITLAKNIQYF
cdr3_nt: TGTGCCAGCAGTTTAAGGTTCCCCGACATTACCTTAGCCAAAAACATTCAGTACTTC

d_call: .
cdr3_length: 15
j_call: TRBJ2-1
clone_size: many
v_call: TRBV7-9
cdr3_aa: CASSFSSPPYNEQFF
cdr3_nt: TGTGCCAGCAGCTTCTCCAGTCCCCCATACAATGAGCAGTTCTTC

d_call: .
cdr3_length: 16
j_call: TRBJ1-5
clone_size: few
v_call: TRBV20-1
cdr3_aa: CSARGGAGEGGQPQHF
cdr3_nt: TGCAGTGCTAGAGGGGGGGCAGGGGAAGGGGGTCAGCCCCAGCATTTT

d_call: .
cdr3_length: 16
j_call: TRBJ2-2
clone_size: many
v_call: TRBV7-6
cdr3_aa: CASSLEVGGVTGELFF
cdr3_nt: TGTGCCAGCAGCTTAGAGGTCGGCGGGGTGACCGGGGAGCTGTTTTTT

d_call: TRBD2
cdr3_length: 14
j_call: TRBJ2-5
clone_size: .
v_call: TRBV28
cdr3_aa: CARTILAGQETQYF
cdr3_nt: TGTGCCAGGACAATTCTAGCGGGACAAGAGACCCAGTACTTC

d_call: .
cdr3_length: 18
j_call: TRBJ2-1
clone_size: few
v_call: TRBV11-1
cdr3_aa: CASSLAPKRLTSYNEQFF
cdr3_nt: TGTGCCAGCAGCTTAGCCCCAAAAAGACTTACCTCCTACAATGAGCAGTTCTTC

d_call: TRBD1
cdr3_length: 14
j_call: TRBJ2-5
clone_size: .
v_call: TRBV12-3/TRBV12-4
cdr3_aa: CASSSDREIETQYF
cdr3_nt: TGTGCCAGCAGTTCGGACAGGGAGATAGAGACCCAGTACTTC

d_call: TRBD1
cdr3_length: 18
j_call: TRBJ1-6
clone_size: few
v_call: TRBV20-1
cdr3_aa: CSAYRDRGIQIDNSPLHF
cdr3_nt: TGCAGTGCTTACCGGGACAGGGGTATTCAGATCGATAATTCACCCCTCCACTTT

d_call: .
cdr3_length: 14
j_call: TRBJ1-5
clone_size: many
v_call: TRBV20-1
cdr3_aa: CSAMGVRGDQPQHF
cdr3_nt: TGCAGTGCCATGGGGGTCCGCGGCGATCAGCCCCAGCATTTT

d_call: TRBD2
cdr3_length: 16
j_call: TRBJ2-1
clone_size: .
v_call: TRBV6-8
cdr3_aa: CASSYSLAGGDGEQFF
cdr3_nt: TGTGCCAGCAGTTACTCATTAGCGGGGGGCGATGGTGAGCAGTTCTTC

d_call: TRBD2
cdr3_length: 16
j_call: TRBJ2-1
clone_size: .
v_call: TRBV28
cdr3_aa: CASSYFSGISYNEQFF
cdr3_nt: TGTGCCAGCAGTTATTTTAGCGGGATCTCCTACAATGAGCAGTTCTTC

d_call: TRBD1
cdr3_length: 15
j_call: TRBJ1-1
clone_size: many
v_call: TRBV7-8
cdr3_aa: CASSNRQGSPTEAFF
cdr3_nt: TGTGCCAGCAGCAACCGACAGGGATCCCCCACTGAAGCTTTCTTT

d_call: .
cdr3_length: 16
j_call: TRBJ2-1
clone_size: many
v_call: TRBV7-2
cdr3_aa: CASSLNGGSSYNEQFF
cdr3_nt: TGTGCCAGCAGCTTAAATGGGGGGAGCTCCTACAATGAGCAGTTCTTC

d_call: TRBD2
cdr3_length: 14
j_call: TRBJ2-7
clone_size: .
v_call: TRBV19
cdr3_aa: CASSTPGLAHEQYF
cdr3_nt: TGTGCCAGTAGTACACCGGGACTAGCCCACGAGCAGTACTTC

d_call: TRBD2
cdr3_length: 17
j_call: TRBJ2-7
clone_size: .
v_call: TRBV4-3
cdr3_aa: CASSPEWLAGGSYEQYF
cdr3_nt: TGCGCCAGCAGCCCTGAGTGGCTAGCGGGAGGATCCTACGAGCAGTACTTC

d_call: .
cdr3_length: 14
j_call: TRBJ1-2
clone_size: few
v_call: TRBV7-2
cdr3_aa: CASSSDSLNYGYTF
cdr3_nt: TGTGCCAGCAGCTCAGACAGTCTCAACTATGGCTACACCTTC

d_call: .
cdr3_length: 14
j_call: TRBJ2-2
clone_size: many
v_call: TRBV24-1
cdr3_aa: CATRAAENAGELFF
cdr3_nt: TGTGCCACCAGGGCGGCCGAGAACGCCGGGGAGCTGTTTTTT

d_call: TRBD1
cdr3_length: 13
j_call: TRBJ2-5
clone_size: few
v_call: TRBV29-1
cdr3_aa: CSVANRGRETQYF
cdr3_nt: TGCAGCGTCGCGAACAGGGGGCGGGAGACCCAGTACTTC

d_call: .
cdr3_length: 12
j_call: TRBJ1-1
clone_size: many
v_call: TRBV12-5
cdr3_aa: CASGFIDSEAFF
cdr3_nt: TGTGCTAGTGGTTTTATTGACAGCGAAGCTTTCTTT

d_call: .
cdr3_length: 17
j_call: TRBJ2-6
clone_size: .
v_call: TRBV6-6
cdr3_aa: CASSPLGVNSGANVMTF
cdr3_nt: TGTGCCAGCAGCCCCCTGGGGGTGAACTCTGGGGCCAACGTCATGACTTTC

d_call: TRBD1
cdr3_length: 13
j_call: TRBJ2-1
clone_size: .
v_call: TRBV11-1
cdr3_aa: CASNTGGKNEQFF
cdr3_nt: TGTGCCAGCAACACAGGGGGCAAGAATGAGCAGTTCTTC

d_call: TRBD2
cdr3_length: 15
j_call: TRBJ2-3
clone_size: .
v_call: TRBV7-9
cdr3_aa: CASSLLAGGPDTQYF
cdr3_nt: TGTGCCAGCAGCTTACTAGCGGGGGGGCCAGATACGCAGTATTTT

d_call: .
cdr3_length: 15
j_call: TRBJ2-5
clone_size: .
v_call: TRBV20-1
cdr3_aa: CSARNLAYGQETQYF
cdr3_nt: TGCAGTGCTAGGAACCTAGCGTACGGCCAAGAGACCCAGTACTTC

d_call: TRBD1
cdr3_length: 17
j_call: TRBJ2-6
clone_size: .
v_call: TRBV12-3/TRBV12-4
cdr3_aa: CASSFGTGYSGANVLTF
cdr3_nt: TGTGCCAGCAGTTTCGGGACAGGCTATTCTGGGGCCAACGTCCTGACTTTC

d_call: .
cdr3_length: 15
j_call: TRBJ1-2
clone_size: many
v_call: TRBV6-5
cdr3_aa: CASSSPGEGNYGYTF
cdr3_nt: TGTGCCAGCAGTTCCCCCGGGGAAGGGAACTATGGCTACACCTTC

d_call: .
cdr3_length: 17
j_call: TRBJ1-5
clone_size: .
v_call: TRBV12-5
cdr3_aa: CASGAYRGGDGNQPQHF
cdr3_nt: TGTGCTAGTGGTGCATACCGAGGGGGTGATGGCAATCAGCCCCAGCATTTT

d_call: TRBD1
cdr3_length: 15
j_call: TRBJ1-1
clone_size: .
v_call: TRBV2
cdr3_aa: CASRGQLSGNTEAFF
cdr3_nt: TGTGCCAGCAGGGGACAGCTCTCCGGGAATACTGAAGCTTTCTTT

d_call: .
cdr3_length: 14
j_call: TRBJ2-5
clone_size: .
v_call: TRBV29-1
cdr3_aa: CSVSRGSGQETQYF
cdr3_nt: TGCAGCGTCTCCCGGGGAAGCGGACAAGAGACCCAGTACTTC

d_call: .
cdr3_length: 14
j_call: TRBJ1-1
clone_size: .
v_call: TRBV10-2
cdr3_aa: CASSRVRMNTEAFF
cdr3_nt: TGCGCCAGCAGCAGGGTACGGATGAACACTGAAGCTTTCTTT

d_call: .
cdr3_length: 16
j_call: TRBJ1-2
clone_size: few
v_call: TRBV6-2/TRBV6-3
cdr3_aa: CASSAFRRGESEGYTF
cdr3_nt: TGTGCCAGCAGTGCCTTTCGGAGAGGGGAGAGTGAAGGCTACACCTTC

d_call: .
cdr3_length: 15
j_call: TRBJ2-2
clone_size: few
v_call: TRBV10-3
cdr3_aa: CAISESGLNTGELFF
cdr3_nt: TGTGCCATCAGTGAGTCAGGACTTAACACCGGGGAGCTGTTTTTT

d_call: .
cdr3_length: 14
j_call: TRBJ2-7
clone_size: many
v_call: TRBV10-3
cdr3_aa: CAIRARGESYEQYF
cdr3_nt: TGTGCCATCAGGGCCCGCGGGGAATCCTACGAGCAGTACTTC

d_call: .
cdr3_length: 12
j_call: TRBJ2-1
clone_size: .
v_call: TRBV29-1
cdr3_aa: CTAGGKGNEQFF
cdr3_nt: TGCACCGCTGGGGGCAAGGGCAATGAGCAGTTCTTC

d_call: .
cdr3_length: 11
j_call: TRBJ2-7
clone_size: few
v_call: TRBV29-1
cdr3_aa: CSVERASVQYF
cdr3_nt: TGCAGCGTTGAACGGGCTTCGGTGCAGTACTTC

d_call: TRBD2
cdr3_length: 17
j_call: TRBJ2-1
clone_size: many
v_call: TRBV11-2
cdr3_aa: CASSLSHRASGGSQQFF
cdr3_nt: TGTGCCAGCAGCTTATCCCACAGGGCTAGCGGGGGCTCGCAGCAGTTCTTC